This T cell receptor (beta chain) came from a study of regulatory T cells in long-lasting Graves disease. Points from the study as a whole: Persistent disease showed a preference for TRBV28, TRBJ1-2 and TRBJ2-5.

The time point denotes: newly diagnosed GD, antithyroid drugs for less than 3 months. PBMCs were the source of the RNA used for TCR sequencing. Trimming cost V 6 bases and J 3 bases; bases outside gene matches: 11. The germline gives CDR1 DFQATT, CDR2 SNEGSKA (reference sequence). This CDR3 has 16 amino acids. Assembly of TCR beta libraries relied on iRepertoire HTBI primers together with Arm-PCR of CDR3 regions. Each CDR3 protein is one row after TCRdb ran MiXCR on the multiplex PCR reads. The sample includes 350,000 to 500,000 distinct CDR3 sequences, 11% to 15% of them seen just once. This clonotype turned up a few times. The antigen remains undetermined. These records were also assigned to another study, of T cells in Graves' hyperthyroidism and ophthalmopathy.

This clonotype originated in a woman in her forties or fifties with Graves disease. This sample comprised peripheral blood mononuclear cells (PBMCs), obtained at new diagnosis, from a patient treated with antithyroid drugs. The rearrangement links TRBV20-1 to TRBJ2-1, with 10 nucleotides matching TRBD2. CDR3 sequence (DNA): TGCAGTGCCAGGACAGTCACTAGCGGGAACTACAATGAGCAGTTCTTC. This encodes CSARTVTSGNYNEQFF.